Each of the 22 T cell receptor beta chains below was sequenced from the same sample in a study of tumor and adjacent non-tumor tissue in lung cancer (dated by TCRdb to the late 2010s). RNA was isolated from bulk, unsorted tissue, and RNA quality was assessed with a NanoDrop ND-1000 and an Agilent 2100. Library construction relied on multiplex PCR. Reads for this sample came from an Illumina HiSeq 2500. Following protocols modified from ARM-PCR, the researchers constructed TCRbeta libraries through three rounds of nested PCR with primers (Table S4). Through fastp at Q25 and MiXCR, TCRdb rebuilt clones from the public reads, retaining in-frame beta chains. Duplicate CDR3 protein sequences are folded into a single record with the most common DNA and genes. This sample lists about 68,000 distinct CDR3 sequences; 60% were detected once. Just over 20% of the sample is in the top ten clones. Sequencing input: lung tumor tissue. The receptors derive from a middle-aged man with non-small cell lung cancer.

This clonotype was seen once. V usage is TRBV4-2 and J usage is TRBJ2-1, with TRBD2 as a possible D gene (6 bases). The germline V and J ends were trimmed by 7 bases and 3 bases, with 19 bases remaining between them. Germline V lookup: CDR1 LGHNA, CDR2 YNFKEQ. The CDR3 consists of 16 residues. The CDR3 protein is CASIQDGGSSYNEQFF. The CDR3 nucleotides are TGTGCCAGCATCCAGGATGGGGGGTCAAGCTACAATGAGCAGTTCTTC.

The rearrangement joins TRBV20-1 to TRBJ1-2; unclear D gene. Trimming stripped 8 bases from V and 8 bases from J, with 15 bases between. The CDR3 length is 11 residues. The V gene's germline CDR1 is DFQATT and CDR2 SNEGSKA (reference sequence). CDR3 sequence reads: CSTSQWVGYTF. CDR3 DNA sequence: TGCAGTACTTCACAGTGGGTAGGCTACACCTTC.

Points on this clonotype: Possible read error: a much larger clone is one base away. The rearrangement joins TRBV29-1 to TRBJ2-5; D possibly matches TRBD1 or TRBD2 (5 bases each). CDR1 is SQVTM, CDR2 ANQGSEA, per germline. This CDR3 region has 14 residues. V was trimmed by 7 bases and J by 5 bases, leaving 20 bases between them. As DNA, the CDR3 is TGCAGCGCCCCTCAGCGGACAACGAGGGAGACCCAGTACTTC. Amino acid sequence: CSAPQRTTRETQYF. Together with reference TRBV29-1 and TRBJ2-5, the CDR3 gives the full variable domain: SAVISQKPSRDICQRGTSLTIQCQVDSQVTMMFWYRQQPGQSLTLIATANQGSEATYESGFVIDKFPISRPNLTFSTLTVSNMSPEDSSIYLCSAPQRTTRETQYFGPGTRLLVL.

Turning to this clonotype: A much larger clonotype is one base distant, so this may be a read error. The V gene is TRBV5-6, the J gene TRBJ2-4, with D possibly called TRBD1 or TRBD2 (5 bases each). The germline gives CDR1 SGHDT, CDR2 YYEEEE. This CDR3 comprises 14 residues. CDR3 in amino acids: CASSLSGTKNTQYF. For the CDR3, the DNA is TGTGCCAGCAGCTTGTCGGGGACCAAAAACACTCAGTACTTC.

Turning to this clonotype: The junction does not match germline at one end; this may be a read error. The chain links TRBV11-3 to TRBJ2-1; D may be TRBD1 (6 bases). CDR3 length: 14 residues. Germline V gene sequence: CDR1 SGHNT, CDR2 YENEEA. The CDR3: CANSLARTDNEQFF. In DNA, the CDR3 is TGTGCCAACAGCTTGGCACGGACAGACAATGAGCAGTTCTTC.

This clonotype turned up a few times. Possible read error: a much larger clone is one base away. The V and J genes are TRBV6-1 and TRBJ1-2, with TRBD1 identical over 7 bases. The CDR3 consists of 13 residues. Germline V gene sequence: CDR1 MNHNS, CDR2 SASEGT. Unmatched junction bases numbered 5, after V lost 6 bases and J lost 4 bases. CDR3 nucleotides: TGTGCCAGCAGGATAGGGGGCATCTATGGCTACACCTTC. Protein sequence: CASRIGGIYGYTF.

This clonotype was counted once. The genes are TRBV10-3 and TRBJ2-2, with 9 bases matching TRBD2. This CDR3 is built from 15 residues. V was pared by 11 bases and J by 5 bases, with 12 bases of the junction left unmatched. CDR1 is ENHRY, CDR2 SYGVKD, per germline. CDR3 DNA sequence: TGTGCCGTCACGGGGGCTAGCGGGACAACCGGGGAGCTGTTTTTT. It codes for CAVTGASGTTGELFF.

A note on this clonotype: The junction departs from germline at one end; a sequencing error may be responsible. CDR3 sequence: CASSGGLGPTDTQYF. The CDR3 bases are TGTGCCAGCAGTGGGGGGCTGGGGCCCACAGATACCCAGTATTTT. V usage is TRBV12-3 or TRBV12-4 and J usage is TRBJ2-3, with D possibly being TRBD1 or TRBD2 (6 bases each). The CDR3 length is 15 residues.

The J gene is TRBJ1-2, the V gene TRBV6-1; D call uncertain. Germline loops: CDR1 MNHNS, CDR2 SASEGT. The CDR3 runs 13 residues. Trimming took 6 bases from V and 4 from J, leaving 12 bases between them. The CDR3 here is CASRPGSTYGYTF. CDR3 DNA sequence: TGTGCCAGCAGGCCGGGCTCTACCTATGGCTACACCTTC.

Remarks on this clonotype: The CDR3 ends on some other residue instead of the conserved phenylalanine or tryptophan, so this is likely a read error. The DNA is left out, because the CDR3 cannot be placed on it with certainty; the CDR3 is given as TCRdb lists it. The chain is built from TRBV21-1 and TRBJ1-1; the D segment call TRBD1 is taken from the table without a DNA check. TRBV21-1 is a pseudogene. The CDR3 is made up of 16 amino acids, end residues included. The CDR3 protein is CANSKGGAGVDTEAFS.

This clonotype was seen more than once but under ten times. This may be a read error: a much more frequent sequence differs by one nucleotide. CDR3 DNA sequence: TGTACCATCAGTGGGGGGGCCCGCCAAGAGACCCAGTACTTC. Translating gives CTISGGARQETQYF. V usage is TRBV10-3 and J usage is TRBJ2-5, with D tentatively TRBD2 (7 bases). The CDR3 has 14 amino acids. Germline CDR1 is ENHRY and CDR2 is SYGVKD.

About this clonotype: Without the conserved terminal phenylalanine or tryptophan, this CDR3 likely stems from a read error. This rearrangement joins TRBV7-9 to TRBJ2-1, with 7 bases fitting TRBD2. The J segment lost 10 bases and the V segment lost 9 bases, leaving 18 bases of the junction unmatched. Germline V CDR1 and CDR2: SEHNR, FQNEAQ (reference sequence). This CDR3 region has 15 residues. The CDR3 region is CASSRMLAVFKEQFL. The CDR3, as DNA: TGTGCCAGTAGCCGCATGCTAGCGGTATTCAAAGAGCAGTTCTTA.

This clonotype was counted many times. This chain links TRBV4-1 with TRBJ1-1; TRBD1 is a possible D gene (5 bases). The CDR3 covers 15 residues. Trimming took off 0 bases at V and 5 bases at J, with 13 bases between the two ends. Germline-derived CDR1 and CDR2 are MGHRA and YSYEKL. CDR3 loop: CASSQDRWGKTEAFF. CDR3 coding DNA: TGCGCCAGCAGCCAAGACCGATGGGGCAAGACTGAAGCTTTCTTT.

Comment on this clonotype: A clone one base away is much larger, so this may be a read error. The chain couples TRBV12-3 or TRBV12-4 to TRBJ2-1; tentative D call: TRBD1 (5 bases). The germline V and J ends were trimmed by 3 bases and 9 bases, with 15 bases remaining between them. The CDR3 extends over 14 amino acids. CDR3 bases: TGTGCCAGCAGTTTTCACACAGGAGACAGTGAGCAGTTCTTC. It encodes CASSFHTGDSEQFF.

This clonotype was observed a handful of times. A read error is likely, as this CDR3 ends without the conserved phenylalanine or tryptophan. The rearrangement uses TRBV5-1 and TRBJ2-7; no reliable D call. The V gene lost 0 bases and the J gene lost 2 bases, with 6 bases spanning the gap. CDR3 length equals 13 residues. In germline, CDR1 is SGHRS, CDR2 YFSETQ. The CDR3 DNA reads TGCGCCAGCAGCTTGGCTCAGACCTACGAGCAGTACCTC. Its translation: CASSLAQTYEQYL.

This clonotype was counted at least ten times. The V and J genes are TRBV6-6 and TRBJ1-4, with D uncertain. V shed 6 bases and J shed 3 bases, with 11 bases lying between them. Germline V gene sequence: CDR1 MNHNY, CDR2 SVGAGI (reference sequence). The CDR3 covers 14 residues. The CDR3: CASSPRAANEKLFF. In nucleotides, the CDR3 is TGTGCCAGCAGCCCGAGGGCCGCTAATGAAAAACTGTTTTTT.

This clonotype was seen ten or more times. The chain has TRBV7-9 and TRBJ1-5; D might be TRBD1 (5 bases). This CDR3 comprises 15 residues. V lost 1 base and J lost 6, with 13 bases in between. Per germline, CDR1 SEHNR and CDR2 FQNEAQ (reference sequence). As DNA, the CDR3 is TGTGCCAGCAGCTTAGAAAGGGGCGCGGTTCAGCCCCAGCATTTT. It yields the protein CASSLERGAVQPQHF. The full variable domain, its missing parts supplied by reference TRBV7-9 and TRBJ1-5, is DTGVSQNPRHKITKRGQNVTFRCDPISEHNRLYWYRQTLGQGPEFLTYFQNEAQLEKSRLLSDRFSAERPKGSFSTLEIQRTEQGDSAMYLCASSLERGAVQPQHFGDGTRLSIL.

On this clonotype itself: At one of its ends the junction is not consistent with the germline gene, which may arise from a read error. The V call is TRBV10-2, the J call TRBJ1-5, with no clear D. The germline CDR1 and CDR2 sequences are WSHSY and SAAADI. The CDR3 contains 14 residues. The CDR3 is CTSSESVANQPQHF. CDR3 nucleotides: TGCACCAGCAGTGAGAGCGTGGCCAATCAGCCCCAGCATTTT.

The sample holds many counts of this clonotype. The chain joins TRBV6-6 to TRBJ2-1; tentative D call: TRBD2 (5 bases). Germline V gene sequence: CDR1 MNHNY, CDR2 SVGAGI (reference sequence). Trimming cost V 6 bases and J 1 base, with 13 bases left between them. The CDR3 length is 15 residues. The CDR3 nucleotides are TGTGCCAGCAGCACGATGCGGGCGTCCTACAATGAGCAGTTCTTC. It encodes CASSTMRASYNEQFF.

The chain combines TRBV29-1 with TRBJ2-2, with TRBD2 matching 10 bases. Germline-derived CDR1 and CDR2 are SQVTM and ANQGSEA. The CDR3 has 15 residues. The CDR3 protein is CIATSAGGASRKLFF. The CDR3 DNA is TGCATCGCAACTTCAGCGGGAGGGGCTTCCCGGAAGCTGTTTTTT.

This sequence joins TRBV28 and TRBJ2-1, with 9 bases fitting TRBD1. The J call may be wrong; the DNA end is better matched by TRBJ2-7. The CDR3 contains 15 residues. The germline V gene has CDR1 MDHEN and CDR2 SYDVKM. The CDR3 is CASSLGQGTYNEQYF. The CDR3 DNA is TGTGCCAGCAGTTTGGGACAGGGTACCTACAATGAACAGTACTTC.

As for this clonotype: This likely comes from a read error, as the CDR3 has no conserved phenylalanine or tryptophan at its end. The DNA is left out, because the CDR3 cannot be placed on it with certainty; the CDR3 is given as TCRdb lists it. CDR3 amino acids: CANSLRDRGRFY. This sequence joins TRBV11-2 and TRBJ2-1; no DNA check was done on the table's D call, TRBD1. The germline CDR1 and CDR2 sequences are SGHAT and FQNNGV. A total of 12 residues make up the CDR3, ends included.